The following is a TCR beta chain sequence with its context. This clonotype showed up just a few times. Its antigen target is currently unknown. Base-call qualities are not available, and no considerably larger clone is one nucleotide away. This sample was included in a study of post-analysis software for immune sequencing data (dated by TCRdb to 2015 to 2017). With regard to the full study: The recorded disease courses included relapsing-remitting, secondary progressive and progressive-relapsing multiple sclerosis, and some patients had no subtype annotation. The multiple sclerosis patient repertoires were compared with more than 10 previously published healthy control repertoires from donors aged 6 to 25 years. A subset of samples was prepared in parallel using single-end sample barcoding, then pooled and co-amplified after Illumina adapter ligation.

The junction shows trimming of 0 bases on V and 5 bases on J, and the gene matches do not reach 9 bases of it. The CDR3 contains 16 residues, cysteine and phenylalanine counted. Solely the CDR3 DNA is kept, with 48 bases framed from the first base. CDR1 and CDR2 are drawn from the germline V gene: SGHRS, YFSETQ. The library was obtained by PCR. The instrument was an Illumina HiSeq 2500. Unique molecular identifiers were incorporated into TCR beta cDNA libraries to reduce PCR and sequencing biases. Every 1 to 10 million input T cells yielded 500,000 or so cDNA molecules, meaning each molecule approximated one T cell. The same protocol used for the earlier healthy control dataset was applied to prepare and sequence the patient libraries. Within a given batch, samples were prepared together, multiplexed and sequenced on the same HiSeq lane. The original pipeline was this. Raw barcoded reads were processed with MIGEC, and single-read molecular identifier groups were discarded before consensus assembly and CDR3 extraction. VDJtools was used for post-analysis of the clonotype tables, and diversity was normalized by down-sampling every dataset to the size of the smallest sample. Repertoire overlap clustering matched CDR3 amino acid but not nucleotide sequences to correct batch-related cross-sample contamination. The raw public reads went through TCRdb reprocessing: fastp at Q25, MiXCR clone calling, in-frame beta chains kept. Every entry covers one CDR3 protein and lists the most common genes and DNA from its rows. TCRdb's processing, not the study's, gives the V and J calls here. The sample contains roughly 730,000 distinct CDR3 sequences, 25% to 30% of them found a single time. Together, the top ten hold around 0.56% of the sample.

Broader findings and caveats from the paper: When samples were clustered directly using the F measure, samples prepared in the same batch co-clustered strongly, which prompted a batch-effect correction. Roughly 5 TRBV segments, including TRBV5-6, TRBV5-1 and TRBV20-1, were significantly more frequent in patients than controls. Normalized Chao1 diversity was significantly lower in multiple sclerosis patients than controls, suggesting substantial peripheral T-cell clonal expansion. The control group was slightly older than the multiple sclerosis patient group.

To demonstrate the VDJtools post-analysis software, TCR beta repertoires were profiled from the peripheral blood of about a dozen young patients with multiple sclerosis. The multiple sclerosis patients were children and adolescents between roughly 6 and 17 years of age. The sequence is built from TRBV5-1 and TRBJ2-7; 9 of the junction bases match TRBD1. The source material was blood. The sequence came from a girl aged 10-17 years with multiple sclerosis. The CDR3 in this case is CASSLVGTGPMNEQYF. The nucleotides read TGCGCCAGCAGCTTGGTGGGGACAGGGCCGATGAACGAGCAGTACTTC. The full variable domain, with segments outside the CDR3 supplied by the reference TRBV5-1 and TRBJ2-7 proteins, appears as KAGVTQTPRYLIKTRGQQVTLSCSPISGHRSVSWYQQTPGQGLQFLFEYFSETQRNKGNFPGRFSGRQFSNSRSEMNVSTLELGDSALYLCASSLVGTGPMNEQYFGPGTRLTVT.